Detailed here is one T cell receptor (beta chain). Its antigen is as yet unknown. Every patient had relapsed following autologous stem cell transplantation, and cohorts differed in brentuximab vedotin exposure. The sample is drawn from a study of PD-1 blockade in classical Hodgkin lymphoma. On the study more broadly: Intravenous delivery of nivolumab at 3 mg/kg to patients occurred every 2 weeks. Findings and limits, study-wide: The origin of the repertoire differences remains undefined, with disease activity or prior therapy as possible causes.

The CDR3 spans 17 residues. Germline V gene lookup returns CDR1 PRHDT and CDR2 FYEKMQ (reference sequence). The J segment lost 8 bases and the V segment lost 4 bases, leaving 13 bases of the junction unmatched. Only in-frame clones appear in the TCRdb table, and some are missing; sequencing was by immunoSEQ multiplex PCR. The sample holds approximately 5,000 clones, around 60% seen once. The sample consisted of peripheral blood mononuclear cells (PBMCs), taken before the second cycle of nivolumab. The chain links TRBV13 to TRBJ1-6, with 8 bases aligning to TRBD1. The source is a human donor with classical Hodgkin lymphoma. The CDR3 here is CASSSFAGTGFYSPLHF. The CDR3 DNA follows: TGTGCCAGCAGCTCCTTCGCAGGGACAGGTTTTTATTCACCCCTCCACTTT.